Given below is one TCR beta chain in context. The authors negatively isolated CD8+ and CD4+ T cells and FACS-enriched TEMRA cells. The CDR3 spans 13 residues. V was trimmed by 7 bases and J by 1 base, leaving 10 bases between them. These data originate in a study of CD8 T cells in Susac syndrome. With random hexamers, reverse transcription was performed on about 0.5 to 1 ug of RNA. Multiplex PCR with immunoSEQ amplified the TCR beta CDR3 across 54 Vbeta and 13 Jbeta. Each CDR3 protein is one row after TCRdb ran MiXCR on the immunoSEQ multiplex PCR reads. The data hold about 200,000 distinct CDR3 sequences, with approximately 95% observed a single time.

The V gene is TRBV12-3 or TRBV12-4, the J gene TRBJ1-1; possible D gene TRBD1, 5 bases. The sequence derives from a human donor in good health. Material for sequencing was CD4+ T cells from PBMCs. The CDR3 protein is CASTGTENTEAFF. CDR3 DNA: TGTGCCAGCACCGGGACGGAGAACACTGAAGCTTTCTTT.